This entry features one TCR beta chain sequence. The authors' processing: How many nucleated cells were present was estimated from reference gene primer amplification. Here immunoSEQ multiplex PCR was the method, and the copy in TCRdb shows in-frame clones only, minus some. For V, J and clone size, that table is used; D and trimming come from the DNA. The top ten hold roughly 4.2% of the sample, which has more than 85,000 clones, about 91% seen once. The CDR3 loop spans 15 amino acids. V lost 0 bases and J 11 bases, leaving 17 bases between the germline ends. CDR1 is MNHEY, CDR2 SVGAGI, per germline. This sample stems from a study of blood T cell repertoires in COVID-19. Study background: The samples span acute and convalescent COVID-19 from the United States, Italy and Spain. The cDNA or gDNA used as material had been derived from T cells, B-cell-depleted T cells, or PBMCs.

The chain uses TRBV6-5 and TRBJ1-5; possibly TRBD1 for D (6 bases). Sequences were obtained from peripheral blood. The origin of this receptor is a man aged 18-30 years with acute or convalescent COVID-19. CDR3 region: CASSYSQGGGEAQHF. CDR3 nucleotide sequence: TGTGCCAGCAGTTACTCGCAGGGAGGGGGTGAAGCCCAGCATTTT.